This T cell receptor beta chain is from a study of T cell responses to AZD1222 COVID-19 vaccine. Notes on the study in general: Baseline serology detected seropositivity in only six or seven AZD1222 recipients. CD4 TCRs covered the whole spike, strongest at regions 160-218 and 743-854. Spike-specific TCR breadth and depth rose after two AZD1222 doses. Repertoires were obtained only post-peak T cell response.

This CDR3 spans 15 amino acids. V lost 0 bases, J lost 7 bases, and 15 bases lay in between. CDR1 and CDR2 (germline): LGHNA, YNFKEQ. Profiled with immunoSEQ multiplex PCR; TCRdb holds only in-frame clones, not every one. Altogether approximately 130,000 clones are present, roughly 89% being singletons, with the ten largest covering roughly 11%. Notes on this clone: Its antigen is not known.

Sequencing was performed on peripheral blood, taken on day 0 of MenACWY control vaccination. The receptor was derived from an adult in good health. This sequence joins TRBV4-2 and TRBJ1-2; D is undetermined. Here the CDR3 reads CASSQDGQVNLGYTF. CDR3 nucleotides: TGTGCCAGCAGCCAAGATGGTCAGGTAAACCTTGGCTACACCTTC.